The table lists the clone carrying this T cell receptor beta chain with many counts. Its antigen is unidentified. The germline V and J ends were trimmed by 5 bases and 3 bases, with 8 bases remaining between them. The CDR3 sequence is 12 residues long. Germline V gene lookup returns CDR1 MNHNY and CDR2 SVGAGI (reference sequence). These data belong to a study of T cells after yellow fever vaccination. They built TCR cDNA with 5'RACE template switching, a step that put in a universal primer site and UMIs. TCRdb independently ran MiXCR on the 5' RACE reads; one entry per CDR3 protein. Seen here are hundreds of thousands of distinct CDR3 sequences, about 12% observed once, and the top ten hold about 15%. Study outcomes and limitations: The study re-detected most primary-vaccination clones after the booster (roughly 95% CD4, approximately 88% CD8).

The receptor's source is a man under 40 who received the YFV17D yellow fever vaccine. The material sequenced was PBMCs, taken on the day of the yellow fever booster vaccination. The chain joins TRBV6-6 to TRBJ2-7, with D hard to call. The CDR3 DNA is TGTGCCAGCAGTCCCGCGATCTACGAGCAGTACTTC. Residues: CASSPAIYEQYF.